This T cell receptor (beta chain) was captured in a study of identical twins. There are many counts of this clonotype. TCRdb re-called the 5' RACE reads through MiXCR, storing one row per CDR3 protein. The sample lists some 500,000 distinct CDR3 sequences, 9.6% seen once, with under 3.5% in the top ten. This CDR3 region has 16 residues. V lost 5 bases to trimming and J lost 1 base; unmatched junction nucleotides: 8. Looked up from germline, CDR1 is SGHRS and CDR2 is YFSETQ. These data are also associated with another study on yellow fever vaccine responses in identical twins.

This chain links TRBV5-1 with TRBJ2-3; 9 bases line up with TRBD2. The origin of this receptor is a woman between 18 and 30 years old in good health. Sequenced input: PBMCs. The CDR3 spells CASRLISGGGTDTQYF. Here the CDR3 DNA reads TGCGCCAGCAGATTAATTAGCGGGGGAGGCACAGATACGCAGTATTTT. Variable domain in full (rest from reference TRBV5-1 and TRBJ2-3): KAGVTQTPRYLIKTRGQQVTLSCSPISGHRSVSWYQQTPGQGLQFLFEYFSETQRNKGNFPGRFSGRQFSNSRSEMNVSTLELGDSALYLCASRLISGGGTDTQYFGPGTRLTVL.